Listed below are T cell receptor beta chains from one sample, sequenced in a study of long-term antiretroviral therapy in people with HIV. The data were produced by immunoSEQ multiplex PCR, yet TCRdb's version contains in-frame clones alone and is incomplete. The sample yields approximately 15,000 clones, around nine tenths seen once. The source was unsorted PBMCs, collected 0.3 years after starting antiretroviral therapy. The receptors come from a man aged 55 to 69 with HIV. The CDR3 runs from the conserved cysteine through the conserved F or W. Fields, in order: clone size, V gene, J gene, D gene, CDR3 DNA, CDR3 protein. D genes are given only for firm matches. Where a row states a size, it is once, few, many or the class of an expanded clone; other rows omit it.

clone size: NA; V gene: TRBV18; J gene: TRBJ1-6; D gene: TRBD1; CDR3 DNA: TGTGCCAGCTCTCGACAAAACAGGGGAAGCGAGAATTCACCCCTCCACTTT; CDR3 protein: CASSRQNRGSENSPLHF
clone size: once; V gene: TRBV5-1; J gene: TRBJ1-1; D gene: TRBD1; CDR3 DNA: TGCGCCAGCAGCTCTCGACCCAGAACAGGGGAGAACACTGAAGCTTTCTTT; CDR3 protein: CASSSRPRTGENTEAFF
clone size: NA; V gene: TRBV13; J gene: TRBJ2-7; D gene: TRBD2; CDR3 DNA: TGTGCCAGCAGCTTAGGGGGACTAGCGGGATTCTACGAGCAGTACTTC; CDR3 protein: CASSLGGLAGFYEQYF
clone size: NA; V gene: TRBV5-1; J gene: TRBJ2-3; D gene: NA; CDR3 DNA: TGCGCCAGCAGCCCCGGGCCCCGAAGCGGAGATACGCAGTATTTT; CDR3 protein: CASSPGPRSGDTQYF
clone size: NA; V gene: TRBV9; J gene: TRBJ2-3; D gene: NA; CDR3 DNA: TGTGCCAGCAGCGTAGTCGATAGCCCAGATACGCAGTATTTT; CDR3 protein: CASSVVDSPDTQYF
clone size: NA; V gene: TRBV7-2; J gene: TRBJ2-7; D gene: TRBD2; CDR3 DNA: TGTGCCAGCAGCTTAAGAGGCGGGGGGAACTACGAGCAGTACTTC; CDR3 protein: CASSLRGGGNYEQYF
clone size: NA; V gene: TRBV9; J gene: TRBJ2-2; D gene: NA; CDR3 DNA: TGTGCCAGCAGCGTAGAGCGAGGGGGGGCCTTTATCGGGGAGCTGTTTTTT; CDR3 protein: CASSVERGGAFIGELFF
clone size: NA; V gene: TRBV28; J gene: TRBJ1-5; D gene: TRBD1; CDR3 DNA: TGTGCCAGCACCGCGACAGGGCCGGATCAGCCCCAGCATTTT; CDR3 protein: CASTATGPDQPQHF
clone size: few; V gene: TRBV19; J gene: TRBJ1-5; D gene: NA; CDR3 DNA: TGTGCCAGTAGTATTAGCAGGGCGGGGAATCAGCCCCAGCATTTT; CDR3 protein: CASSISRAGNQPQHF
clone size: NA; V gene: TRBV9; J gene: TRBJ1-6; D gene: NA; CDR3 DNA: TGTGCCAGTGCCCTGGATGGGGATTCACCCCTCCACTTT; CDR3 protein: CASALDGDSPLHF
clone size: once; V gene: TRBV10-3; J gene: TRBJ1-2; D gene: TRBD1; CDR3 DNA: TGTGCCAGTGGGGACAGGGGCAATGGCTACACCTTC; CDR3 protein: CASGDRGNGYTF
clone size: NA; V gene: TRBV5-1; J gene: TRBJ2-2; D gene: TRBD2; CDR3 DNA: TGCGCCAGCAGCCTCGGGACTAGCGGGACGACCGGGGAGCTGTTTTTT; CDR3 protein: CASSLGTSGTTGELFF
clone size: NA; V gene: TRBV7-2; J gene: TRBJ2-3; D gene: TRBD2; CDR3 DNA: TGTGCCAGCAGCCTAGCGGGTAGCGGGAGAATGGTAGATACGCAGTATTTT; CDR3 protein: CASSLAGSGRMVDTQYF
clone size: NA; V gene: TRBV15; J gene: TRBJ1-1; D gene: TRBD1; CDR3 DNA: TGTGCCACCAGCAGGGGGGACAGGGACAACACTGAAGCTTTCTTT; CDR3 protein: CATSRGDRDNTEAFF
clone size: NA; V gene: TRBV15; J gene: TRBJ2-1; D gene: NA; CDR3 DNA: TGTGCCACCAGCAGATCCCCCGGGTACGATGAGCAGTTCTTC; CDR3 protein: CATSRSPGYDEQFF
clone size: NA; V gene: TRBV5-4; J gene: TRBJ2-1; D gene: TRBD1; CDR3 DNA: TGTGCCAGCCTAGGACAGGGCCCAAGTGAGCAGTTCTTC; CDR3 protein: CASLGQGPSEQFF
clone size: NA; V gene: TRBV15; J gene: TRBJ2-7; D gene: NA; CDR3 DNA: TGTGCCACCAGCAGAGAGCGGATCTCCTACGAGCAGTACTTC; CDR3 protein: CATSRERISYEQYF
clone size: NA; V gene: TRBV6-5; J gene: TRBJ2-4; D gene: TRBD2; CDR3 DNA: TGTGCCAGCGGGAGGGCCCGTAACATTCAGTACTTC; CDR3 protein: CASGRARNIQYF
clone size: NA; V gene: TRBV2; J gene: TRBJ2-7; D gene: NA; CDR3 DNA: TGTGCCAGCATCCCCCGACTTAGTAACTCCTACGAGCAGTACTTC; CDR3 protein: CASIPRLSNSYEQYF
clone size: NA; V gene: TRBV5-1; J gene: TRBJ2-7; D gene: NA; CDR3 DNA: TGCGCCAGCAGCCCCCTCCCCCGGGGGCGAGGCGAGCAGTACTTC; CDR3 protein: CASSPLPRGRGEQYF
clone size: NA; V gene: TRBV28; J gene: TRBJ1-5; D gene: NA; CDR3 DNA: TGTGCCAGCAGTTTATCGGCAGGGAGTCAGCCCCAGCATTTT; CDR3 protein: CASSLSAGSQPQHF
clone size: NA; V gene: TRBV5-1; J gene: TRBJ2-1; D gene: NA; CDR3 DNA: TGCGCCAGCAGCTTGTCTAAAAAGGTGAATGAGCAGTTCTTC; CDR3 protein: CASSLSKKVNEQFF
clone size: large; V gene: TRBV23-1; J gene: TRBJ2-3; D gene: TRBD2; CDR3 DNA: TGCGCCAGCAGTCAGACCGGGACTAGCGGGAGGTTGACGGGAGATACGCAGTATTTT; CDR3 protein: CASSQTGTSGRLTGDTQYF
clone size: NA; V gene: TRBV27; J gene: TRBJ2-1; D gene: TRBD2; CDR3 DNA: TGTGCCAGCAGTTCCCAAGCGGGAGTGGGTGAGCAGTTCTTC; CDR3 protein: CASSSQAGVGEQFF
clone size: NA; V gene: TRBV19; J gene: TRBJ2-7; D gene: TRBD2; CDR3 DNA: TGTGCCCGAAGGTGGCGGGGGACCTACGAGCAGTACTTC; CDR3 protein: CARRWRGTYEQYF
clone size: NA; V gene: TRBV11-1; J gene: TRBJ2-7; D gene: TRBD1; CDR3 DNA: TGTGCCAGCAGTCGAGTCGAGGGACAGGCCTTCTACGAGCAGTACTTC; CDR3 protein: CASSRVEGQAFYEQYF
clone size: NA; V gene: TRBV13; J gene: TRBJ2-6; D gene: NA; CDR3 DNA: TGTGCCAGCAGCTTTGCGACAGTTGGCTCTGGGGCCAACGTCCTGACTTTC; CDR3 protein: CASSFATVGSGANVLTF
clone size: NA; V gene: TRBV9; J gene: TRBJ1-6; D gene: TRBD1; CDR3 DNA: TGTGCCAGCAGCGACGGGACAGGGGGTCTTTCACCCCTCCACTTT; CDR3 protein: CASSDGTGGLSPLHF
clone size: NA; V gene: TRBV9; J gene: TRBJ1-5; D gene: NA; CDR3 DNA: TGTGCCAGCAGCGTAGCCGGAGACTATCAGCCCCAGCATTTT; CDR3 protein: CASSVAGDYQPQHF
clone size: NA; V gene: TRBV6-5; J gene: TRBJ2-7; D gene: NA; CDR3 DNA: TGTGCCAGCAGTCCGAGGGGGGGCCGGTCCTACGAGCAGTACTTC; CDR3 protein: CASSPRGGRSYEQYF
clone size: NA; V gene: TRBV30; J gene: TRBJ2-1; D gene: TRBD2; CDR3 DNA: TGTGCCTGGAGTGGGCTAGCGGGGGGTAACTCCTACAATGAGCAGTTCTTC; CDR3 protein: CAWSGLAGGNSYNEQFF
clone size: once; V gene: TRBV7-7; J gene: TRBJ2-1; D gene: TRBD2; CDR3 DNA: TGTGCCAGCAGCTTGGCGGGGGGAAACAATGAGCAGTTCTTC; CDR3 protein: CASSLAGGNNEQFF
clone size: NA; V gene: TRBV7-9; J gene: TRBJ2-2; D gene: NA; CDR3 DNA: TGTGCCAGCGGACCGATTACGAACACCGGGGAGCTGTTTTTT; CDR3 protein: CASGPITNTGELFF
clone size: NA; V gene: TRBV18; J gene: TRBJ2-5; D gene: NA; CDR3 DNA: TGTGCCAGCTCACCAAAGGAGGACCAGTACTTC; CDR3 protein: CASSPKEDQYF
clone size: NA; V gene: TRBV30; J gene: TRBJ2-3; D gene: TRBD2; CDR3 DNA: TGTGCCTGGACGGTAGCGGGGGTGTTCACAGATACGCAGTATTTT; CDR3 protein: CAWTVAGVFTDTQYF
clone size: NA; V gene: TRBV9; J gene: TRBJ2-5; D gene: NA; CDR3 DNA: TGTGCCAGCAGCACTGTAGGGCAAGAGACCCAGTACTTC; CDR3 protein: CASSTVGQETQYF
clone size: NA; V gene: TRBV20-1; J gene: TRBJ1-1; D gene: NA; CDR3 DNA: TGCAGTGCCGATGGTATCACTGAAGCTTTCTTT; CDR3 protein: CSADGITEAFF
clone size: NA; V gene: TRBV19; J gene: TRBJ2-1; D gene: TRBD2; CDR3 DNA: TGTGCCAGTAGTATAGGGACGGGAGGGTACAATGAGCAGTTCTTC; CDR3 protein: CASSIGTGGYNEQFF
clone size: NA; V gene: TRBV2; J gene: TRBJ2-3; D gene: NA; CDR3 DNA: TGTGCCAGCAAGGTACGGGATACGCAGTATTTT; CDR3 protein: CASKVRDTQYF
clone size: NA; V gene: TRBV5-1; J gene: TRBJ2-5; D gene: NA; CDR3 DNA: TGCGCCAGCAGCTGGGGGTGGGAGACCCAGTACTTC; CDR3 protein: CASSWGWETQYF
clone size: NA; V gene: TRBV21-1; J gene: TRBJ2-2; D gene: NA; CDR3 DNA: TGTGCCAGCAGAGCCAGGGGGCGTACGAACACCGGGGAGCTGTTTTTT; CDR3 protein: CASRARGRTNTGELFF
clone size: once; V gene: TRBV4-1; J gene: TRBJ2-1; D gene: TRBD2; CDR3 DNA: TGCGCCAGCTCGACCCTAGGCGGGAGTTTGTACAATGAGCAGTTCTTC; CDR3 protein: CASSTLGGSLYNEQFF
clone size: NA; V gene: TRBV10-1; J gene: TRBJ2-3; D gene: NA; CDR3 DNA: TGCGCCAGCAGTGAGTTCTCGTCCTACACAGATACGCAGTATTTT; CDR3 protein: CASSEFSSYTDTQYF
clone size: NA; V gene: TRBV7-8; J gene: TRBJ1-5; D gene: TRBD1; CDR3 DNA: TGTGCCAGCAGCCCCAGATGGGGGAGGGGGCCTCAGCCCCAGCATTTT; CDR3 protein: CASSPRWGRGPQPQHF